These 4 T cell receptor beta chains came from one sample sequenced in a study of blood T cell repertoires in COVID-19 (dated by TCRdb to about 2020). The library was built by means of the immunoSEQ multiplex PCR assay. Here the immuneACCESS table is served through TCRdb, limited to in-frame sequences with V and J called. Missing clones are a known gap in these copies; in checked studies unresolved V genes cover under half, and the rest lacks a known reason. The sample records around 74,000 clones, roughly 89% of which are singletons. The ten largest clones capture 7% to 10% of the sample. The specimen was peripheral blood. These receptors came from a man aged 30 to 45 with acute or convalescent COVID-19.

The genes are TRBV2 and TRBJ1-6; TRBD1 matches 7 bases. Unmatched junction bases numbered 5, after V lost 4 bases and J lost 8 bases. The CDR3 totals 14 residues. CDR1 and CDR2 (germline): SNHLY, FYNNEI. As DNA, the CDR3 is TGTGCCAGCAGTGGACAGGGAATGGATTCACCCCTCCACTTT. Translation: CASSGQGMDSPLHF.

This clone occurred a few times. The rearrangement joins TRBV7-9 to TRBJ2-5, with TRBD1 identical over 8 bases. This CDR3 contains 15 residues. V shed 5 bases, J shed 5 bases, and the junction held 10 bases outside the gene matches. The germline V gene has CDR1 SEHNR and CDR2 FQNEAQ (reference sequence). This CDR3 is CASSKTQGAGETQYF. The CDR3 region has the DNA TGTGCCAGCAGCAAAACTCAGGGGGCGGGGGAGACCCAGTACTTC.

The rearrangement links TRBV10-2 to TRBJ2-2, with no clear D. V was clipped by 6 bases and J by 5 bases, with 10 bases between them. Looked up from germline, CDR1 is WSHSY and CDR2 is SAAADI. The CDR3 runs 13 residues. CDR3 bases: TGCGCCAGCAGAGCACAGCCGACCGGGGAGCTGTTTTTT. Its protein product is CASRAQPTGELFF.

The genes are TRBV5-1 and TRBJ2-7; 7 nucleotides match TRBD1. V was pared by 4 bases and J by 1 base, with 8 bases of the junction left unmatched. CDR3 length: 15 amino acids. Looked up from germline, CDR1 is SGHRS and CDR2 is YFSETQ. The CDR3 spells CASSRGTVRSYEQYF. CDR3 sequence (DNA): TGCGCCAGCAGCCGAGGGACAGTCCGTTCCTACGAGCAGTACTTC. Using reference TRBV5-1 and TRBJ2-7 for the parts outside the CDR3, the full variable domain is KAGVTQTPRYLIKTRGQQVTLSCSPISGHRSVSWYQQTPGQGLQFLFEYFSETQRNKGNFPGRFSGRQFSNSRSEMNVSTLELGDSALYLCASSRGTVRSYEQYFGPGTRLTVT.